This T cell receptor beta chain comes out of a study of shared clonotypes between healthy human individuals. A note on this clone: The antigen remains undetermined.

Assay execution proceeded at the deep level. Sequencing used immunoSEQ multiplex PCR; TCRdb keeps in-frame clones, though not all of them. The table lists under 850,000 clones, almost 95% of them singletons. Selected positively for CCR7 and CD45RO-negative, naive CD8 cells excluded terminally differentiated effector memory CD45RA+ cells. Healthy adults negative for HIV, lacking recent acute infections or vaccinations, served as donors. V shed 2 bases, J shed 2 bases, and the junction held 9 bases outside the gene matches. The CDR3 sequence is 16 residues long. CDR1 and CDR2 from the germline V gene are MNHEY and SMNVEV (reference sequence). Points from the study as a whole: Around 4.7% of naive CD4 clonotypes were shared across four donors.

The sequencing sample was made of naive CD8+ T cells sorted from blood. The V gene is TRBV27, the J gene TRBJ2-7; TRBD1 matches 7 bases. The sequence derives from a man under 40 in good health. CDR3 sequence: CASSLSRGQATYEQYF. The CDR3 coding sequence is TGTGCCAGCAGTTTAAGCCGTGGACAGGCGACCTACGAGCAGTACTTC.